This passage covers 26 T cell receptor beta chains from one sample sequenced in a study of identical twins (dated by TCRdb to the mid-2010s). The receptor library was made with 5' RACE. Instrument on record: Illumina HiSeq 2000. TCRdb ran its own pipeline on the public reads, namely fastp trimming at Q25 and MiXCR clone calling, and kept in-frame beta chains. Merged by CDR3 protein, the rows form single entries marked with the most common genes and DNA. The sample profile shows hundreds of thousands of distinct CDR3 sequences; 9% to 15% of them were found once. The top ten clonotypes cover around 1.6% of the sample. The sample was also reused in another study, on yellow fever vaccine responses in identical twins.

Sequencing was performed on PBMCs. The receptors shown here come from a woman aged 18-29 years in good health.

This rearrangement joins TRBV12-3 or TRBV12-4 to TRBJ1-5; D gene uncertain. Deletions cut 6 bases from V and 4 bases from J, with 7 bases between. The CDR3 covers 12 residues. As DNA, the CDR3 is TGTGCCAGCAGACCTGGGAATCAGCCCCAGCATTTT. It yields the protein CASRPGNQPQHF.

The CDR3 nucleotides read TGTGCCATCAGCTCAGGACTAGCGGGGTTTAGTGAGCAGTTCTTC. Its translation is CAISSGLAGFSEQFF. The gene calls are TRBV10-3 and TRBJ2-1, with 12 bases matching TRBD2. Trimming took 6 bases from V and 9 from J; bases not matched to a gene: 9. Germline values: CDR1 ENHRY, CDR2 SYGVKD. CDR3 length: 15 residues.

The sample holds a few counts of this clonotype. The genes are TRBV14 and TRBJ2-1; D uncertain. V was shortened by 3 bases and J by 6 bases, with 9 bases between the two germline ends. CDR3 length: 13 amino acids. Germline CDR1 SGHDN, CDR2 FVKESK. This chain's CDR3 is CASSHHLFNEQFF. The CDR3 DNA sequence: TGTGCCAGCAGCCATCACCTGTTCAATGAGCAGTTCTTC.

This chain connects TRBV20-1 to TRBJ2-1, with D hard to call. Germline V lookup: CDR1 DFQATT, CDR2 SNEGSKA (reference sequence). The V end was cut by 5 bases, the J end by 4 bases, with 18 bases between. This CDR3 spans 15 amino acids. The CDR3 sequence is CSAPRPFSPYNEQFF. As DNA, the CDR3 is TGCAGTGCTCCCCGACCCTTTTCTCCATACAATGAGCAGTTCTTC.

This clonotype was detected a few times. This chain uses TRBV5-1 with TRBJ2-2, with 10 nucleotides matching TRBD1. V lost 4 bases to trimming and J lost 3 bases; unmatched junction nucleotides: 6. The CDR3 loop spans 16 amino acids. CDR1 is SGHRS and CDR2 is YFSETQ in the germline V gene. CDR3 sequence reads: CASSPDRGIDTGELFF. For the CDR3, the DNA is TGCGCCAGCAGCCCGGACAGGGGGATTGACACCGGGGAGCTGTTTTTT.

The CDR3 loop is CASSLALGNPSSYEQYF. Here the CDR3 DNA reads TGTGCCAGCAGCTTAGCATTGGGGAACCCCAGCTCCTACGAGCAGTACTTC. The V call is TRBV7-2, the J call TRBJ2-7; no firm D call. This CDR3 is 17 amino acids long. V gave up 0 bases and J gave up 0 bases, with 15 bases separating them. Germline values: CDR1 SGHTA, CDR2 FQGNSA.

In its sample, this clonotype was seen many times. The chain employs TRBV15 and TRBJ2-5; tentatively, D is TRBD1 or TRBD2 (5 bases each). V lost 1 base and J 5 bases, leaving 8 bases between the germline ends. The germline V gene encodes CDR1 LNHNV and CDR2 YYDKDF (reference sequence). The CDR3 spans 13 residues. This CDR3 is CATSRGRDETQYF. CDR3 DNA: TGTGCCACCAGCAGAGGCAGGGACGAGACCCAGTACTTC.

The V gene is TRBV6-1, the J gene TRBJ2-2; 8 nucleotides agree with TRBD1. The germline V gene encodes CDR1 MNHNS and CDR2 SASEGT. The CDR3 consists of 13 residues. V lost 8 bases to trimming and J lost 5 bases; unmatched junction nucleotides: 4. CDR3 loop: CASGTGYTGELFF. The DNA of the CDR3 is TGTGCCAGCGGGACAGGATATACCGGGGAGCTGTTTTTT.

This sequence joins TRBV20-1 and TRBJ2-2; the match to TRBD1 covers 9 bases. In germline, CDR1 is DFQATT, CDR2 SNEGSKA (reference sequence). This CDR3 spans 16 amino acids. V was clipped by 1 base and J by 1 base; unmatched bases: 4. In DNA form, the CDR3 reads TGCAGTGCTAGAGCCGAGGACAGGGGGAACACCGGGGAGCTGTTTTTT. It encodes CSARAEDRGNTGELFF.

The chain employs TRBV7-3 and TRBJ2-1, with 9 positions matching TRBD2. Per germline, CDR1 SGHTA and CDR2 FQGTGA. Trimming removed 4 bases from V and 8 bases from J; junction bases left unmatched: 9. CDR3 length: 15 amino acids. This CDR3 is CASSSRGSGRHEQFF. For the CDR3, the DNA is TGTGCCAGCAGCTCCAGGGGTAGCGGGAGACATGAGCAGTTCTTC. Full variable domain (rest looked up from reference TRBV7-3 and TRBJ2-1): GAGVSQTPSNKVTEKGKYVELRCDPISGHTALYWYRQSLGQGPEFLIYFQGTGAADDSGLPNDRFFAVRPEGSVSTLKIQRTERGDSAVYLCASSSRGSGRHEQFFGPGTRLTVL.

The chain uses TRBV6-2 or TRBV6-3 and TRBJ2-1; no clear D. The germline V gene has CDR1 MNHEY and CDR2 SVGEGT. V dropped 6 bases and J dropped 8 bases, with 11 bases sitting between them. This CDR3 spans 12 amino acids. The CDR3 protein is CASSRLRYEQFF. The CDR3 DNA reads TGTGCCAGCAGCCGCCTTAGGTATGAGCAGTTCTTC.

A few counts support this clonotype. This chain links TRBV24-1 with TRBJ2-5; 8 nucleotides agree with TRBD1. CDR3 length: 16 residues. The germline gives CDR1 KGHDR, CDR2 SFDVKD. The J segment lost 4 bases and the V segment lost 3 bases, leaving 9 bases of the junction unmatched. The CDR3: CATSDPATGEAETQYF. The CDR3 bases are TGTGCCACCAGTGATCCAGCGACAGGGGAGGCAGAGACCCAGTACTTC.

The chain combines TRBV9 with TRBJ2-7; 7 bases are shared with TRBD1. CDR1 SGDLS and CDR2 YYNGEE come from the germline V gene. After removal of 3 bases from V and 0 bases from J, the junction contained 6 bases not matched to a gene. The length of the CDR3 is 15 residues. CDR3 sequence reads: CASSESTGFSYEQYF. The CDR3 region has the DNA TGTGCCAGCAGCGAGTCGACAGGGTTCTCCTACGAGCAGTACTTC. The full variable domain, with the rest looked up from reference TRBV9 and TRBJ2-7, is DSGVTQTPKHLITATGQRVTLRCSPRSGDLSVYWYQQSLDQGLQFLIQYYNGEERAKGNILERFSAQQFPDLHSELNLSSLELGDSALYFCASSESTGFSYEQYFGPGTRLTVT.

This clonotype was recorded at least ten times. CDR3 residues: CASSLMLGQIDYEQYV. The CDR3 DNA is TGCGCCAGCAGCTTGATGTTGGGACAGATAGATTACGAGCAGTACGTC. V is TRBV5-1 and J is TRBJ2-7, with 7 bases lining up with TRBD1. Losses at the gene ends were 1 base for V and 4 bases for J; bases not matched to a gene: 11. The CDR3 is 16 amino acids. CDR1 and CDR2 from the germline V gene are SGHRS and YFSETQ.

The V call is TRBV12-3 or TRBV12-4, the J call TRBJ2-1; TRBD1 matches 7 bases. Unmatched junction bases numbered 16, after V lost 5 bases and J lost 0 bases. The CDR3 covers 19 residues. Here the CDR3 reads CASSPSIGGDYGSYNEQFF. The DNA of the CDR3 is TGTGCCAGCAGTCCCAGTATAGGGGGCGACTATGGCTCCTACAATGAGCAGTTCTTC.

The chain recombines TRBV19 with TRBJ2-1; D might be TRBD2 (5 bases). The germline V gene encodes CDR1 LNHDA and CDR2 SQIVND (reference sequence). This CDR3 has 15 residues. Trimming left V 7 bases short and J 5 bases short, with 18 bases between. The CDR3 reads CASTAIWTVDNEQFF. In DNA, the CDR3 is TGTGCCAGTACCGCCATCTGGACTGTGGACAATGAGCAGTTCTTC.

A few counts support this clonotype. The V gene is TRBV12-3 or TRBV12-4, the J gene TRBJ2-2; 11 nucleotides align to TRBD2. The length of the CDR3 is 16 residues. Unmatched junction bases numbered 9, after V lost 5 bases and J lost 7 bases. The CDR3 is CASSQLAGGSGGELFF. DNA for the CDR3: TGTGCCAGCAGTCAATTAGCGGGGGGGTCCGGCGGGGAGCTGTTTTTT.

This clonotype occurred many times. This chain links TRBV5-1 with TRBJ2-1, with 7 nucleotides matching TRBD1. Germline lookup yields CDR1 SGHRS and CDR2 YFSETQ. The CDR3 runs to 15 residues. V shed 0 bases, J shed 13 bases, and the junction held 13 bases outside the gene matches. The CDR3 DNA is TGCGCCAGCAGCTTGGATCTAAATACCGGGACAGTCCAGTTCTTC. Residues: CASSLDLNTGTVQFF.

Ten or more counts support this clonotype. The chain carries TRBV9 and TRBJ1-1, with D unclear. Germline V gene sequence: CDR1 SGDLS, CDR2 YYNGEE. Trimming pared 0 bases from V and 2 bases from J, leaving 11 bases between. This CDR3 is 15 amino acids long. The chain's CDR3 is CASSVVADLNTEAFF. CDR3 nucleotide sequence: TGTGCCAGCAGCGTAGTGGCAGATCTTAACACTGAAGCTTTCTTT.

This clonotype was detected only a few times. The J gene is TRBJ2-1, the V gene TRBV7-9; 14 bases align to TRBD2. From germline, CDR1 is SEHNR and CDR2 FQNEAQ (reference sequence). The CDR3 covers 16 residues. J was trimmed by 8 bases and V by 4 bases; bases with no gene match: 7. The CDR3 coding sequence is TGTGCCAGCAGCTCCCCGGGACTAGCGGGAGCGCATGAGCAGTTCTTC. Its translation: CASSSPGLAGAHEQFF.

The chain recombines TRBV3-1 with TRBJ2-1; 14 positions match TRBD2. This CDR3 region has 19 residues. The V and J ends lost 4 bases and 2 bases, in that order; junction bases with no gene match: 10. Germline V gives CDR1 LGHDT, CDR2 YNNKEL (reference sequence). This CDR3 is CASSRGLAGAQVTYNEQFF. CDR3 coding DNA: TGTGCCAGCAGCCGGGGACTAGCGGGGGCCCAGGTCACCTACAATGAGCAGTTCTTC.

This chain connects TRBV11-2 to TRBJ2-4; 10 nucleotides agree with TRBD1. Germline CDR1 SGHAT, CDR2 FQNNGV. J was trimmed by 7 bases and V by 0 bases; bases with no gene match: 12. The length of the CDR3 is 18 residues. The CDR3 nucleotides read TGTGCCAGCAGCTTAGAAAGAAGAACCGGGACAGGGGAGAACATTCAGTACTTC. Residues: CASSLERRTGTGENIQYF.

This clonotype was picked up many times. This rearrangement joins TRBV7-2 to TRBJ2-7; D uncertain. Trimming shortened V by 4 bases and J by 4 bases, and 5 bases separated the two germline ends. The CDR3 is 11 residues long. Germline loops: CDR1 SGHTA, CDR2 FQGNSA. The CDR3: CASSSRYEQYV. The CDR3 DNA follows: TGTGCCAGCAGCTCCAGATACGAGCAGTACGTC.

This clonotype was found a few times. The CDR3 nucleotides read TGCAGTACTACTCGCGGGGGGGGATGGGAAGATACGCAGTATTTT. Residues: CSTTRGGGWEDTQYF. The chain couples TRBV29-1 to TRBJ2-3; TRBD2 aligns across 9 bases. Germline CDR1 is SQVTM and CDR2 is ANQGSEA. The CDR3 consists of 15 residues.

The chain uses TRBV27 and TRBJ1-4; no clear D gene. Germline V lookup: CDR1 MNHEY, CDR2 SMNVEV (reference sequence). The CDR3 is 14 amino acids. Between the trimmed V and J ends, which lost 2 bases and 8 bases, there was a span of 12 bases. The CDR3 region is CASSLLTNGEKLFF. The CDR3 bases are TGTGCCAGCAGTTTACTAACAAATGGAGAAAAACTGTTTTTT.

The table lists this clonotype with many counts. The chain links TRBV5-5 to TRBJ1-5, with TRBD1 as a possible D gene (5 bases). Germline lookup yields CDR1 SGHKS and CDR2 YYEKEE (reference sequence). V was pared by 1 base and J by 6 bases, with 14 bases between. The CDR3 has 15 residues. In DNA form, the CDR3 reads TGTGCCAGCAGCTTGTCCGGCCAGGGACTTCAGCCCCAGCATTTT. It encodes CASSLSGQGLQPQHF. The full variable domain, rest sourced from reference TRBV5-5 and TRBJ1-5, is DAGVTQSPTHLIKTRGQQVTLRCSPISGHKSVSWYQQVLGQGPQFIFQYYEKEERGRGNFPDRFSARQFPNYSSELNVNALLLGDSALYLCASSLSGQGLQPQHFGDGTRLSIL.